These T cell receptor beta chains were read from a single sample in a study of T cells after yellow fever vaccination. One entry per CDR3 protein results from TCRdb running MiXCR on the 5' RACE reads. Of tens of thousands of distinct CDR3 sequences listed, around 6.7% are singletons. The input for sequencing was CD8+ T cells not binding an NS4B(214-222) dextramer, sorted from PBMCs, taken about 41 days after the first yellow fever vaccination. Every receptor here comes from a man aged 18 to 29 who received the YFV17D yellow fever vaccine. The conserved cysteine and the conserved F or W are not part of the CDR3 here. The order of the fields is V gene, clone size, CDR3 protein. Not all rows give a size; the values are once, few, many and, for expanded clones, a class.

>TRBV7-9|many
ASSLLSGDYEQY
>TRBV7-8|-
ASSPSRRGNAGELF
>TRBV20-1|many
SARARGPGELF
>TRBV6-1|many
ASSDPYVAGDGDTQY
>TRBV20-1|-
SASVDLDPNQPQH
>TRBV7-2|-
ASSRRLAGQGETQY
>TRBV19|once
ASSPLDSTGTQY
>TRBV5-4|many
ASSQPGTGGVRETQY
>TRBV7-3|-
ASSFLPPGSGANVLT
>TRBV9|many
ASSVDEGMNTEAF
>TRBV6-6|-
ASSFSGSVS
>TRBV11-2|many
ASTSIASKNIQY
>TRBV20-1|many
SAWTAANEQF
>TRBV3-1|many
ASSQVRTGPSPLH
>TRBV6-1|many
ASRILSSQETQY
>TRBV12-3/TRBV12-4|-
ASSFIPANTGELF
>TRBV6-5|many
ASSYSWENTGELF
>TRBV5-1|-
ASSLAGGSGYNSPLH
>TRBV12-3/TRBV12-4|many
ASVWGRRADTQY
>TRBV7-8|-
ASQGDSATYEQY
>TRBV10-3|many
AISERIGEELF
>TRBV29-1|many
SVEADRSTDTQY
>TRBV7-9|-
ASSRSTPPTITDTQY
>TRBV19|few
ASKGRGGNQPQH
>TRBV5-1|few
ASSLAGGAGVTTDTQY
>TRBV19|many
ATAFGVNNEQF
>TRBV6-2/TRBV6-3|-
ASSSSRGTWETEAF
>TRBV10-3|many
AISDRRQMDTGANVLT
>TRBV4-3|many
ASSPLPRTGYT
>TRBV7-9|many
ASSLAQGVNTEAF
>TRBV30|many
AWSVGTGGPDTQY
>TRBV15|many
ATSRESYPETQY
>TRBV6-4|many
ASSDPGHLQETQY
>TRBV5-4|-
ASSLTGGGPDTQY
>TRBV7-2|-
ASSLGWSTDTQY
>TRBV7-2|many
ASSLNSYNSPLH
>TRBV12-3/TRBV12-4|many
ASSPPWTNTEAF
>TRBV20-1|-
SAKRETGAEAF
>TRBV7-9|few
ASSSQRTLVRGDTQY
>TRBV6-9|many
ASSYAGGLTDTQY
>TRBV29-1|many
SVESPSESYEQY
>TRBV7-2|-
ASSLGLAAQETQY
>TRBV12-3/TRBV12-4|-
ASTWGQGISPLH
>TRBV5-4|few
ASSFPGVAYNEQF
>TRBV7-7|many
ASSLDPSGDYEQY
>TRBV29-1|many
SAGQGTGELF
>TRBV12-3/TRBV12-4|-
ASSQGLGNEQY
>TRBV3-1|many
ASSQDLSSFNEQF